The 23 T cell receptor beta chains given below trace back to one sample, sequenced in a study of post-analysis software for immune sequencing data. Regarding the study as a whole: Among 5 or 6 TRBV segments more frequent in patients than controls were TRBV5-6, TRBV5-1 and TRBV20-1.

Tagging with unique molecular identifiers was a feature of the TCR beta cDNA libraries. TCRdb processed the PCR reads anew with MiXCR; each CDR3 protein has one entry. The table records 500,000 to 600,000 distinct CDR3 sequences, roughly 40% of them present only once. The antigens these receptors bind are not known. Sequenced input: blood. These receptor sequences come from a girl between 10 and 17 years old with multiple sclerosis.

V gene TRBV29-1 combines with J gene TRBJ1-1, with unresolved D. Per germline, CDR1 SQVTM and CDR2 ANQGSEA. The CDR3 runs to 13 residues. The V end was cut by 5 bases, the J end by 3 bases, with 13 bases between. The CDR3 spells CSVSRGKDTEAFF. The CDR3 DNA follows: TGCAGCGTTTCCCGAGGGAAGGACACTGAAGCTTTCTTT.

In its sample, this clonotype was seen a few times. The chain joins TRBV18 to TRBJ2-7; D assignment may be TRBD1 or TRBD2 (6 bases each). V gave up 2 bases and J gave up 4 bases, with 15 bases separating them. The CDR3 runs 15 residues. CDR1 is KGHSH, CDR2 LQKENI, per germline. The DNA for the CDR3 is TGTGCCAGCTCACCATTTCCGGGGGCTCGGTACGAGCAGTACTTC. It translates to CASSPFPGARYEQYF.

V usage is TRBV20-1 and J usage is TRBJ2-1; 12 bases line up with TRBD2. CDR3 length equals 17 residues. Germline CDR1 DFQATT, CDR2 SNEGSKA (reference sequence). The ends lost 6 bases at V and 1 base at J; junction bases unmatched: 10. CDR3 amino acids: CSAGTSGGTFSYNEQFF. CDR3 bases: TGCAGTGCGGGTACTAGCGGGGGGACCTTTTCCTACAATGAGCAGTTCTTC.

This rearrangement joins TRBV5-5 to TRBJ2-5; TRBD2 is a possible D gene (7 bases). TRBJ2-7 matches the DNA end more closely, so the J call is doubtful. This CDR3 region has 14 residues. CDR1 is SGHKS and CDR2 is YYEKEE in the germline V gene (reference sequence). The CDR3 nucleotides are TGTGCCAGCAGCCCGGGGGGACAAAAGTACGAGCAGTACTTC. Residues: CASSPGGQKYEQYF.

The J gene is TRBJ2-2, the V gene TRBV3-1; D may be TRBD1 (5 bases). With 1 base removed from V and 5 bases from J, the gap between germline ends came to 17 bases. Germline V lookup: CDR1 LGHDT, CDR2 YNNKEL (reference sequence). The CDR3 length is 17 residues. Written as DNA, the CDR3 is TGTGCCAGCAGCCAAGGTCCCCTGACAGAAGGGACCGGGGAGCTGTTTTTT. Translating it yields CASSQGPLTEGTGELFF.

This sequence joins TRBV9 and TRBJ2-1; weak D call: TRBD2 (5 bases). V lost 0 bases and J 0 bases, leaving 7 bases between the germline ends. Germline V gene lookup returns CDR1 SGDLS and CDR2 YYNGEE. The CDR3 loop spans 15 amino acids. The CDR3 sequence: CASSVGAGSYNEQFF. The DNA for the CDR3 is TGTGCCAGCAGCGTAGGGGCGGGCTCCTACAATGAGCAGTTCTTC.

This clonotype came up once. One end of the junction fails to match germline, which may point to a read error. The CDR3 coding sequence is TGCAGCGTTGGACAGGCCTATTCAACTATTGAAAAACTGTTTTTT. It codes for CSVGQAYSTIEKLFF. The chain couples TRBV29-1 to TRBJ1-4; a weak D match, TRBD1 (6 bases). CDR1 is SQVTM, CDR2 ANQGSEA, per germline. The length of the CDR3 is 15 residues.

This clonotype was seen ten or more times. The rearrangement uses TRBV6-5 and TRBJ2-7; no definite D call. Germline lookup yields CDR1 MNHEY and CDR2 SVGAGI. The length of the CDR3 is 9 residues. The ends were cut back, 8 bases at V and 6 bases at J, with 5 bases in the middle. The CDR3 nucleotides are TGTGCCAGCGGCTCCGAGCAGTACTTC. Protein sequence: CASGSEQYF.

The chain is built from TRBV4-1 and TRBJ1-5; a possible D gene is TRBD1 (6 bases). V lost 5 bases, J lost 2 bases, and 13 bases lay in between. This CDR3 is 15 amino acids long. Germline CDR1 reads MGHRA; CDR2 reads YSYEKL. CDR3 sequence reads: CASSGGGRRNQPQHF. The CDR3 bases are TGCGCCAGCAGCGGAGGGGGGAGGCGCAATCAGCCCCAGCATTTT.

This clonotype was detected only a few times. This chain links TRBV12-3 or TRBV12-4 with TRBJ1-4, with D unclear. V was pared by 5 bases and J by 5 bases, with 12 bases between. There are 14 residues in the CDR3. The CDR3 DNA follows: TGTGCCAGCAGTCCGGACGTCACCAATGAAAAACTGTTTTTT. This sequence encodes CASSPDVTNEKLFF.

The V call is TRBV7-8, the J call TRBJ2-3; TRBD2 agrees at 9 bases. V trimming: 11 bases; J trimming: 1 base; junction bases outside the gene matches: 16. The CDR3 runs 17 residues. CDR1 SGHVS and CDR2 FQNEAQ come from the germline V gene. CDR3 sequence reads: CAFPEVSGGDGTDTQYF. CDR3 DNA: TGTGCCTTCCCTGAGGTTAGCGGGGGAGACGGCACAGATACGCAGTATTTT. The full variable domain, with the rest looked up from reference TRBV7-8 and TRBJ2-3, is GAGVSQSPRYKVAKRGQDVALRCDPISGHVSLFWYQQALGQGPEFLTYFQNEAQLDKSGLPSDRFFAERPEGSVSTLKIQRTQQEDSAVYLCAFPEVSGGDGTDTQYFGPGTRLTVL.

This sequence joins TRBV12-3 or TRBV12-4 and TRBJ2-3, with unresolved D. This CDR3 has 11 residues. The V and J ends lost 6 bases and 4 bases respectively, with 5 bases between them. The CDR3 reads CASRTSDTQYF. In DNA, the CDR3 is TGTGCCAGCAGAACGTCAGATACGCAGTATTTT.

In its sample, this clonotype was seen a few times. V gene TRBV6-5 combines with J gene TRBJ2-1; D remains unclear. The V gene lost 7 bases and the J gene lost 4 bases, with 8 bases spanning the gap. Looked up from germline, CDR1 is MNHEY and CDR2 is SVGAGI. This CDR3 is built from 12 residues. CDR3 protein: CASMARYNEQFF. Written as DNA, the CDR3 is TGTGCCAGCATGGCGCGATACAATGAGCAGTTCTTC.

This clonotype occurred a few times. J is TRBJ2-4 and V is TRBV2, with D perhaps TRBD1 (6 bases). The V end lost 8 bases, the J end lost 4 bases, and 18 bases lay between the germline ends. The CDR3 spans 15 residues. Per germline, CDR1 SNHLY and CDR2 FYNNEI. The CDR3 sequence: CASAPRIGQKNIQYF. The CDR3 bases are TGTGCCAGCGCCCCGAGGATCGGACAGAAAAACATTCAGTACTTC.

This clonotype appeared a few times. V usage is TRBV12-3 or TRBV12-4 and J usage is TRBJ2-6, with D uncertain. V was cut by 11 bases and J by 2 bases, with 13 bases left in between. The CDR3 runs 14 residues. The CDR3, as DNA: TGTGCCCACAGCGACTCGACTGGGGCCAACGTCCTGACTTTC. Amino acid sequence: CAHSDSTGANVLTF.

A single count supports this clonotype. One end of the junction does not line up with germline, which may come from a read error. CDR3 residues: CACSPVTGRTYEQYF. In nucleotides, the CDR3 is TGTGCCTGCAGCCCTGTCACGGGAAGGACCTACGAGCAGTACTTC. The genes are TRBV7-2 and TRBJ2-4; maybe TRBD2 (5 bases). The J call may be faulty, since TRBJ2-7 better matches the DNA end. The CDR3 is 15 residues long. Germline lookup yields CDR1 SGHTA and CDR2 FQGNSA.

This clonotype was observed a few times. The chain employs TRBV6-9 and TRBJ2-5, with 15 bases identical to TRBD2. V lost 2 bases, J lost 3 bases, and 7 bases stayed unmatched. The CDR3 sequence is 18 residues long. Germline lookup yields CDR1 MNHGY and CDR2 SVAAGI. The CDR3 DNA reads TGTGCCAGCAGTTATCCTCGGACTAGCGGGAGGGTTGAAGAGACCCAGTACTTC. It specifies CASSYPRTSGRVEETQYF.

The rearrangement joins TRBV5-1 to TRBJ2-4; no clear D gene. The end of the DNA is better explained by TRBJ2-7, so the J call may be wrong. CDR1 and CDR2 from the germline V gene are SGHRS and YFSETQ. The CDR3 is made up of 14 amino acids. CDR3: CASSLGGSENEQYF. DNA of the CDR3: TGCGCCAGCAGCTTAGGCGGTAGTGAGAACGAGCAGTACTTC.

V is TRBV24-1 and J is TRBJ2-1; D remains unclear. V gave up 9 bases and J gave up 4 bases, with 6 bases separating them. Germline CDR1 KGHDR, CDR2 SFDVKD. The CDR3 consists of 11 residues. This chain's CDR3 is CATEDYNEQFF. CDR3 sequence (DNA): TGTGCCACCGAGGATTACAATGAGCAGTTCTTC.

The chain employs TRBV7-2 and TRBJ1-1; D gene ambiguous. The CDR3 has 15 amino acids. Trimming cost V 0 bases and J 0 bases, with 8 bases left between them. Germline V gene lookup returns CDR1 SGHTA and CDR2 FQGNSA. Here the CDR3 DNA reads TGTGCCAGCAGCTTAGCGACCAGCATGAACACTGAAGCTTTCTTT. Amino acids: CASSLATSMNTEAFF.

J is TRBJ2-4 and V is TRBV21-1; the table names TRBD1, a call not compared with the DNA. TRBV21-1 is recorded as a pseudogene. CDR3 length: 20 residues. In DNA, the CDR3 is TGTGCCAGGTCAGGGGAAGGAAAGGAGAAAGTTGCTCTAGCCAAAAACATTCAGTACTTC. It codes for CARSGEGKEKVALAKNIQYF.

This chain joins TRBV20-1 and TRBJ2-3; weak D call: TRBD2 (5 bases). The CDR3 spans 14 residues. Germline lookup yields CDR1 DFQATT and CDR2 SNEGSKA (reference sequence). V lost 1 base to trimming and J lost 0 bases, with 8 bases between them. The DNA of the CDR3 is TGCAGTGCTAGAGCCCGGGGTAGCACAGATACGCAGTATTTT. It is translated as CSARARGSTDTQYF.

The rearrangement joins TRBV6-1 to TRBJ2-1; 8 bases agree with TRBD2. Germline-derived CDR1 and CDR2 are MNHNS and SASEGT. Losses at the gene ends were 6 bases for V and 15 bases for J; bases not matched to a gene: 4. The CDR3 totals 10 residues. Here the CDR3 DNA reads TGTGCCAGCAGAGAGCGGGAGTGGTTCTTC. This codes for CASREREWFF.